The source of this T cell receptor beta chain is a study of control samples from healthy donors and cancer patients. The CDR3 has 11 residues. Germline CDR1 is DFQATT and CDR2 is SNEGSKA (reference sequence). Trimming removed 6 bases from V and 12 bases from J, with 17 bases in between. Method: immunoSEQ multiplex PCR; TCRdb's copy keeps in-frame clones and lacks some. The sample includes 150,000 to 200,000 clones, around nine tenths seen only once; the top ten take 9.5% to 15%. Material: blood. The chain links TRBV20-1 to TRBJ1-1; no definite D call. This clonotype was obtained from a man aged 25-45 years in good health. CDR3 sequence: CSAFRHSGTFF. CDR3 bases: TGCAGTGCCTTCCGACATAGTGGGACTTTCTTT.